The clone carrying this T cell receptor (beta chain) has only a few counts. TCRdb fed the PCR reads into MiXCR, producing one record per CDR3 protein. Among approximately 500,000 distinct CDR3 sequences listed, 25% were seen once. This entry belongs to a study of molecular identifiers for immune sequencing clone quantification. Germline CDR1 reads SGHNT; CDR2 reads YYREEE (reference sequence). V lost 6 bases and J lost 9; bases outside the gene matches: 7. The CDR3 loop spans 14 amino acids. Libraries from naive CD8 cells were generated from about 20,000 to 1,000,000 sorted cells (with 10%, 30% or 50% RNA).

The sample taken for sequencing was naive CD8+ T cells from blood, with Jurkat cell RNA spiked in. As for subset: FACS-sorted CD8+CD4-CCR7+CD45RA+ naive T cells. The TCR was taken from a human donor in good health. Some libraries in this study had Jurkat cell RNA spiked in. The chain has TRBV5-4 and TRBJ2-1; 12 bases map to TRBD2. The CDR3 DNA reads TGTGCCAGCAACGCTAGCGGGGGGGGCTTTGAGCAGTTCTTC. It yields the protein CASNASGGGFEQFF.